Listed below are T cell receptor beta chains from one sample, sequenced in a study of blood T cell repertoires in COVID-19. Method: immunoSEQ multiplex PCR; TCRdb's copy keeps in-frame clones and lacks some. The data contain roughly 39,000 clones, more than 85% of them singletons. Sequencing used peripheral blood. These receptors were collected from a man aged 50 to 60 in a cohort sampled during active COVID-19. The CDR3 runs from the conserved cysteine through the conserved F or W. A D gene is named only where the DNA matches it firmly. Some rows have no size entry. The others give once, few or many, or a class for an expanded clone.

d_gene: TRBD1; j_gene: TRBJ2-3; abundance: -; v_gene: TRBV30; CDR3nt: TGTGCCTGGAGACCGGGACAGAGCACAGATACGCAGTATTTT; CDR3aa: CAWRPGQSTDTQYF
d_gene: -; j_gene: TRBJ1-3; abundance: -; v_gene: TRBV30; CDR3nt: TGTGCCTGGAGTCGGGACTCTGGAAACACCATATATTTT; CDR3aa: CAWSRDSGNTIYF
d_gene: -; j_gene: TRBJ1-4; abundance: -; v_gene: TRBV11-3; CDR3nt: TGTGCCAGCAGCTTAGATGGGTACTATAATGAAAAACTGTTTTTT; CDR3aa: CASSLDGYYNEKLFF
d_gene: -; j_gene: TRBJ2-2; abundance: few; v_gene: TRBV30; CDR3nt: TGTGCCTGGAGGTATGGTCTAACCGGGGAGCTGTTTTTT; CDR3aa: CAWRYGLTGELFF
d_gene: TRBD2; j_gene: TRBJ2-5; abundance: -; v_gene: TRBV5-1; CDR3nt: TGCGCCAGCAGCTTAAACTGGCGGGAGGACCAAGAGACCCAGTACTTC; CDR3aa: CASSLNWREDQETQYF
d_gene: TRBD2; j_gene: TRBJ2-2; abundance: -; v_gene: TRBV7-3; CDR3nt: TGTGCCAGCAGCTCCCGGACTAGCGGGGAGAACACCGGGGAGCTGTTTTTT; CDR3aa: CASSSRTSGENTGELFF
d_gene: -; j_gene: TRBJ2-1; abundance: -; v_gene: TRBV5-4; CDR3nt: TGTGCCAGCAGGATGGGGGGGCCAGGTGATGAGCAGTTCTTC; CDR3aa: CASRMGGPGDEQFF
d_gene: -; j_gene: TRBJ2-5; abundance: -; v_gene: TRBV5-1; CDR3nt: TGCGCCAGCAGCTTGGCATCCGCTAGCGAACAAGAGACCCAGTACTTC; CDR3aa: CASSLASASEQETQYF
d_gene: -; j_gene: TRBJ1-5; abundance: -; v_gene: TRBV27; CDR3nt: TGTGCCAGCAGTTTGGCCCCTCCTGCCCAGCCCCAGCATTTT; CDR3aa: CASSLAPPAQPQHF
d_gene: TRBD2; j_gene: TRBJ2-3; abundance: -; v_gene: TRBV27; CDR3nt: TGTGCCAGCAGAGGCGGGAGAGGTGCAGATACGCAGTATTTT; CDR3aa: CASRGGRGADTQYF
d_gene: -; j_gene: TRBJ2-7; abundance: once; v_gene: TRBV4-3; CDR3nt: TGCGCCAGCAGCCAAGTGGGACTCTCCTACGAGCAGTACTTC; CDR3aa: CASSQVGLSYEQYF
d_gene: TRBD1; j_gene: TRBJ1-2; abundance: -; v_gene: TRBV6-5; CDR3nt: TGTGCCAGCAGTTACTCCGGGACAGGGTGGGATGGCTACACCTTC; CDR3aa: CASSYSGTGWDGYTF
d_gene: TRBD1; j_gene: TRBJ2-7; abundance: -; v_gene: TRBV7-2; CDR3nt: TGTGCCAGCAGCCCTTACCTTGGACAGGACTACGAGCAGTACTTC; CDR3aa: CASSPYLGQDYEQYF
d_gene: -; j_gene: TRBJ1-2; abundance: -; v_gene: TRBV12-3/TRBV12-4; CDR3nt: TGTGCCAGCAGGGAGACTCTTAACTATGGCTACACCTTC; CDR3aa: CASRETLNYGYTF
d_gene: TRBD1; j_gene: TRBJ1-2; abundance: -; v_gene: TRBV30; CDR3nt: TGTGCCTGGAGTCCCTGGACAGGGCACGGGGACTATGGCTACACCTTC; CDR3aa: CAWSPWTGHGDYGYTF
d_gene: -; j_gene: TRBJ2-5; abundance: -; v_gene: TRBV5-1; CDR3nt: TGCGCCAGCAGGGGGGGGGCTGGAGAGACCCAGTACTTC; CDR3aa: CASRGGAGETQYF
d_gene: TRBD2; j_gene: TRBJ2-6; abundance: -; v_gene: TRBV5-4; CDR3nt: TGTGCCAGCAGCTTACCGGGACTAGCGGGGTCTGGGGCCAACGTCCTGACTTTC; CDR3aa: CASSLPGLAGSGANVLTF
d_gene: TRBD1; j_gene: TRBJ2-7; abundance: -; v_gene: TRBV11-3; CDR3nt: TGTGCCAGCAGCCGCCGGGACAGGGGCTACGAGCAGTACTTC; CDR3aa: CASSRRDRGYEQYF
d_gene: TRBD2; j_gene: TRBJ2-5; abundance: few; v_gene: TRBV6-1; CDR3nt: TGTGCCAGCAGTGAAGAGTTGAGGGTTGCGGGGGGGCAAGAGACCCAGTACTTC; CDR3aa: CASSEELRVAGGQETQYF
d_gene: -; j_gene: TRBJ1-1; abundance: medium-sized; v_gene: TRBV5-8; CDR3nt: TGTGCCAGCATCGGACAGTTGAACACTGAAGCTTTCTTT; CDR3aa: CASIGQLNTEAFF
d_gene: -; j_gene: TRBJ1-1; abundance: -; v_gene: TRBV28; CDR3nt: TGTGCCAGCAGTTTACGGGCGGACAGAGTGAACACTGAAGCTTTCTTT; CDR3aa: CASSLRADRVNTEAFF
d_gene: -; j_gene: TRBJ2-3; abundance: few; v_gene: TRBV20-1; CDR3nt: TGCAGTGCTTTACAGGGATGGACGCAGTATTTT; CDR3aa: CSALQGWTQYF
d_gene: TRBD1; j_gene: TRBJ2-1; abundance: -; v_gene: TRBV11-2; CDR3nt: TGTGCCAGCAGTATAACAGGGGTCTTATCCTACAATGAGCAGTTCTTC; CDR3aa: CASSITGVLSYNEQFF
d_gene: -; j_gene: TRBJ1-5; abundance: -; v_gene: TRBV10-3; CDR3nt: TGTGCCATCAGTGAGTCCTTAGAGGATCAGCCCCAGCATTTT; CDR3aa: CAISESLEDQPQHF
d_gene: -; j_gene: TRBJ1-1; abundance: -; v_gene: TRBV3-1/TRBV3-2; CDR3nt: TGTGCCAGCAGCCAGGGAAGGGGAACTGAAGCTTTCTTT; CDR3aa: CASSQGRGTEAFF
d_gene: -; j_gene: TRBJ1-2; abundance: -; v_gene: TRBV30; CDR3nt: TGTGCCTGGGGGGCCGGGACGGGGGTCTATGGCTACACCTTC; CDR3aa: CAWGAGTGVYGYTF
d_gene: -; j_gene: TRBJ2-1; abundance: once; v_gene: TRBV13; CDR3nt: TGTGCCAGCTTGGGGGGTTCCATCAATGAGCAGTTCTTC; CDR3aa: CASLGGSINEQFF
d_gene: -; j_gene: TRBJ2-2; abundance: -; v_gene: TRBV24-1; CDR3nt: TGTGCCACCAGTGATTTAAGAGGGAACGGGGAGCTGTTTTTT; CDR3aa: CATSDLRGNGELFF
d_gene: -; j_gene: TRBJ1-5; abundance: -; v_gene: TRBV11-2; CDR3nt: TGTGCCAGCAGCTTAGCCCTCGGGGACACCAATCAGCCCCAGCATTTT; CDR3aa: CASSLALGDTNQPQHF
d_gene: -; j_gene: TRBJ2-3; abundance: once; v_gene: TRBV30; CDR3nt: TGTGCCTGGAAAATGCGACAGCTATCGACAGATACGCAGTATTTT; CDR3aa: CAWKMRQLSTDTQYF
d_gene: TRBD2; j_gene: TRBJ2-3; abundance: -; v_gene: TRBV7-9; CDR3nt: TGTGCCAGCAGCTTAGTGGGGGGGACAGATACGCAGTATTTT; CDR3aa: CASSLVGGTDTQYF